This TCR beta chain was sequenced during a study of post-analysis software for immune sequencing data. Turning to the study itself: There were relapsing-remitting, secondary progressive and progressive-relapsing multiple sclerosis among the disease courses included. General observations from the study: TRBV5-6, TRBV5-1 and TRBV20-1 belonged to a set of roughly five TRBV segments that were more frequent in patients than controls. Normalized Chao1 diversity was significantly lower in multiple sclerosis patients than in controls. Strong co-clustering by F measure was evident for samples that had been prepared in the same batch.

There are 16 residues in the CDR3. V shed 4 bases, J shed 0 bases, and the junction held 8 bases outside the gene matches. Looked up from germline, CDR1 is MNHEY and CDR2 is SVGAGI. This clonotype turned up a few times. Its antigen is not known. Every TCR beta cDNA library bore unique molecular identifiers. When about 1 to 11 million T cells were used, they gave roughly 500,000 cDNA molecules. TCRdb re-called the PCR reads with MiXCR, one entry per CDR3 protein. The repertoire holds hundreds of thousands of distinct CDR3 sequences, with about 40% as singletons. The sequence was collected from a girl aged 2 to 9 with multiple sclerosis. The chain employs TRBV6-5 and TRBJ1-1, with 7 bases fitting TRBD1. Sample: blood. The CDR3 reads CASSSGQTTMNTEAFF. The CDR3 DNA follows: TGTGCCAGCAGTTCGGGACAGACTACAATGAACACTGAAGCTTTCTTT.